Listed below are T cell receptor beta chains from one sample, sequenced in a study of OX40 agonist ivuxolimab in advanced cancers. TCRdb keeps only in-frame clones here, not all; method: immunoSEQ multiplex PCR. The data contain more than 65,000 clones, about 85% of them seen just once; the ten biggest clones take up about 0.83%. Source: CD4+ or CD8+ T cells sorted from blood, taken in a trial of the OX40 agonist ivuxolimab. These receptors all stem from an adult with an advanced solid tumor such as melanoma, head and neck, liver or kidney cancer. Each CDR3 is given with its conserved first and last residue. D genes are given only for firm matches. A clone size is listed for some rows: how often the clone was seen (once, few, many), or a class if it is expanded.

D,size,J,V,DNA,CDR3
-,-,TRBJ2-2,TRBV4-3,TGCGCCAGCAGCCCCAGACAGGCCCACAACACCGGGGAGCTGTTTTTT,CASSPRQAHNTGELFF
-,-,TRBJ1-6,TRBV6-5,TGTGCCAGCAGTCCTCAGGGCTCCAATTCACCCCTCCACTTT,CASSPQGSNSPLHF
TRBD2,-,TRBJ2-5,TRBV11-2,TGTGCCAGCAGCTTGGGACTAGCGGTCGCGTACCAAGAGACCCAGTACTTC,CASSLGLAVAYQETQYF
TRBD2,-,TRBJ2-7,TRBV7-2,TGTGCCAGCAGCTTAGCCTCAAGCGGGGCGCCCTACGAGCAGTACTTC,CASSLASSGAPYEQYF
-,-,TRBJ2-1,TRBV19,TGTGCCAGTAGTAGTTGGCGATTGAGCTCCTACAATGAGCAGTTCTTC,CASSSWRLSSYNEQFF
-,-,TRBJ2-1,TRBV10-2,TGCGCCAGCAGTGACCCCTACAATGAGCAGTTCTTC,CASSDPYNEQFF
-,-,TRBJ1-1,TRBV5-4,TGTGCCAGCAGCGGCATGGGTCAGGGAATAAGGACTGAAGCTTTCTTT,CASSGMGQGIRTEAFF
TRBD2,once,TRBJ2-5,TRBV7-2,TGTGCCAGCAGCTTAGGGAGGGGCAGGACTAGCGCTATAGAGACCCAGTACTTC,CASSLGRGRTSAIETQYF
-,once,TRBJ1-1,TRBV7-2,TGTGCCAGCAGCCTGGACCGGCAGAACACTGAAGCTTTCTTT,CASSLDRQNTEAFF
-,once,TRBJ1-1,TRBV5-1,TGCGCCAGCTGCACACGTCCGAACACTGAAGCTTTCTTT,CASCTRPNTEAFF
-,-,TRBJ2-6,TRBV7-2,TGTGCCAGCAGTCGACGGAGCTCTGGGGCCAACGTCCTGACTTTC,CASSRRSSGANVLTF
-,-,TRBJ2-3,TRBV5-4,TGTGCCAGCAGCTTGGCCAAGGATACGCAGTATTTT,CASSLAKDTQYF
-,few,TRBJ1-6,TRBV28,TGTGCCAGCATCCTCTTTTTGGGTTCACCCCTCCACTTT,CASILFLGSPLHF
TRBD1,-,TRBJ2-2,TRBV4-1,TGCGCCAGCAGCCAAGGAAAATGGGGACAGGGAAGAAGCAACACCGGGGAGCTGTTTTTT,CASSQGKWGQGRSNTGELFF
-,-,TRBJ1-5,TRBV7-6,TGTGCCAGCAGCGGTACCAGGGGTCAGCCCCAGCATTTT,CASSGTRGQPQHF
TRBD1,once,TRBJ1-2,TRBV4-2,TGTGCCAGCAGCTTGGCACAGGGGGTTCTCTATGGCTACACCTTC,CASSLAQGVLYGYTF
TRBD1,-,TRBJ1-5,TRBV7-6,TGTGCCAGCAGCTCTGGGACAGGGGTTCAGCCCCAGCATTTT,CASSSGTGVQPQHF
TRBD1,-,TRBJ2-5,TRBV4-1,TGCGCCAGCAGCCCCGGACAGGGGGTTGGAGAGACCCAGTACTTC,CASSPGQGVGETQYF
TRBD1,-,TRBJ2-7,TRBV4-2,TGTGCCAGCAGCCAAGGAGGAACAGGGGCCGAGCAGTACTTC,CASSQGGTGAEQYF